Below are 14 T cell receptor beta chains sequenced from a single sample in a study of blood T cell repertoires in COVID-19. Sequencing was performed with immunoSEQ multiplex PCR; in TCRdb, only in-frame clones are kept and a portion is missing. Among around 250,000 clones listed, around 90% were seen once. The sample comprised peripheral blood. These receptor sequences come from a woman aged 70 to 79 with COVID-19, enrolled during active disease.

This clone appeared a single time. The J gene is TRBJ1-4, the V gene TRBV5-1; no clear D. Germline V CDR1 and CDR2: SGHRS, YFSETQ. Trimming left V 6 bases short and J 0 bases short, with 9 bases between. CDR3 size: 14 residues. CDR3 loop: CASKPTSTNEKLFF. CDR3 DNA: TGCGCCAGCAAGCCGACATCAACTAATGAAAAACTGTTTTTT. Together with reference TRBV5-1 and TRBJ1-4, the CDR3 gives the full variable domain: KAGVTQTPRYLIKTRGQQVTLSCSPISGHRSVSWYQQTPGQGLQFLFEYFSETQRNKGNFPGRFSGRQFSNSRSEMNVSTLELGDSALYLCASKPTSTNEKLFFGSGTQLSVL.

The rearrangement links TRBV6-5 to TRBJ1-1; D call uncertain. Germline CDR1 and CDR2: MNHEY and SVGAGI. This CDR3 comprises 13 residues. Trimming removed 7 bases at V and 1 base at J, with 10 bases between. CDR3 sequence (DNA): TGTGCCAGCACTTTACTAGCGAACACTGAAGCTTTCTTT. This translates into CASTLLANTEAFF.

The chain couples TRBV30 to TRBJ2-3; the D gene is possibly TRBD2 (5 bases). The CDR3 is made up of 14 amino acids. The V gene lost 1 base and the J gene lost 4 bases, with 12 bases spanning the gap. Germline assignment: CDR1 GTSNPN and CDR2 SVGIG (reference sequence). CDR3 sequence: CAWSEGPGADTQYF. As DNA, the CDR3 is TGTGCCTGGAGTGAGGGCCCCGGGGCAGATACGCAGTATTTT.

This chain connects TRBV28 to TRBJ2-1, with TRBD1 identical over 9 bases. The CDR3 totals 14 residues. CDR1 is MDHEN and CDR2 is SYDVKM in the germline V gene. V gave up 6 bases and J gave up 6 bases; unmatched junction bases: 6. CDR3 region: CASSLGTGTNEQFF. CDR3 in DNA: TGTGCCAGCAGCCTAGGGACAGGGACCAATGAGCAGTTCTTC.

The chain uses TRBV18 and TRBJ2-7; 10 bases line up with TRBD1. Germline V CDR1 and CDR2: KGHSH, LQKENI. This CDR3 comprises 15 residues. V was clipped by 6 bases and J by 8 bases; unmatched bases: 13. The CDR3 DNA follows: TGTGCCAGCTCCCCCCGAGGGACAGGGGCCCTGAAGCAGTACTTC. As protein: CASSPRGTGALKQYF.

The chain couples TRBV7-3 to TRBJ2-3, with D unclear. Germline V gene lookup returns CDR1 SGHTA and CDR2 FQGTGA. CDR3 size: 13 residues. Deletions cut 5 bases from V and 6 bases from J, with 12 bases between. The CDR3 DNA follows: TGTGCCAGCAGCCCGTACGAGGCCGATACGCAGTATTTT. This encodes CASSPYEADTQYF.

The rearrangement uses TRBV3-1 (or the pseudogene TRBV3-2) and TRBJ2-1, with TRBD2 matching over 7 bases. The CDR3 is 14 residues long. J gave up 4 bases and V 4 bases, and 4 bases lay outside the gene matches. The V gene's germline CDR1 is LGHDT and CDR2 YNNKEL (reference sequence). CDR3 in amino acids: CASSRSGIYNEQFF. Written as DNA, the CDR3 is TGTGCCAGCAGCCGCAGCGGGATTTACAATGAGCAGTTCTTC.

The rearrangement links TRBV4-3 to TRBJ1-3; 8 bases are a match to TRBD1. The trim removed 2 bases at V and 11 bases at J, leaving 11 bases unmatched. CDR3 length: 15 residues. CDR1 and CDR2 from the germline V gene are LGHNA and YSLEER. In DNA, the CDR3 is TGCGCCAGCAGCCAAACCCCGACAGGGGTATTACCCATATATTTT. This encodes CASSQTPTGVLPIYF.

The rearrangement uses TRBV28 and TRBJ2-1; perhaps TRBD1 as D (6 bases). Germline V gene data show CDR1 as MDHEN and CDR2 as SYDVKM. V was shortened by 1 base and J by 10 bases, with 17 bases between the two germline ends. The length of the CDR3 is 15 residues. The DNA for the CDR3 is TGTGCCAGCAGTTTATCATACAGGGACCTTTGGGAGCAGTTCTTC. It specifies CASSLSYRDLWEQFF.

V usage is TRBV19 and J usage is TRBJ1-1; D unclear. CDR1 and CDR2 (germline): LNHDA, SQIVND (reference sequence). V lost 5 bases and J lost 1, with 20 bases in between. There are 17 residues in the CDR3. Here the CDR3 DNA reads TGTGCCAGTAGTCCCCACTTCGGTCGGGGAGGGAACACTGAAGCTTTCTTT. It is translated as CASSPHFGRGGNTEAFF.

The chain uses TRBV10-3 and TRBJ1-3, with D possibly TRBD1 on 6 matching bases. CDR1 ENHRY and CDR2 SYGVKD come from the germline V gene. V was pared by 2 bases and J by 6 bases, with 11 bases between. The CDR3 totals 14 residues. The CDR3 DNA sequence: TGTGCCATCAGTGAGACAGGGAATGAAAACACCATATATTTT. Its protein product is CAISETGNENTIYF.

The V call is TRBV19, the J call TRBJ2-2; 8 bases are shared with TRBD2. Per germline, CDR1 LNHDA and CDR2 SQIVND (reference sequence). The V gene end was trimmed by 3 bases and the J gene end by 7 bases; junction bases not matched to a gene: 10. This CDR3 has 16 residues. CDR3 protein: CASSIGRLALVGELFF. The CDR3 coding sequence is TGTGCCAGTAGTATCGGGCGACTAGCGCTGGTCGGGGAGCTGTTTTTT.

There are a few counts of this clone. J is TRBJ2-3 and V is TRBV4-1, with 8 bases lining up with TRBD1. Per germline, CDR1 MGHRA and CDR2 YSYEKL. This CDR3 spans 15 amino acids. J gave up 4 bases and V 4 bases, and 7 bases lay outside the gene matches. CDR3 loop: CASSPQGARSDTQYF. CDR3 DNA: TGCGCCAGCAGCCCTCAGGGGGCTAGGTCAGATACGCAGTATTTT.

This clone appeared once. V usage is TRBV12-3 or TRBV12-4 and J usage is TRBJ1-1; maybe TRBD1 (5 bases). The V end was cut by 1 base, the J end by 8 bases, with 11 bases between. The CDR3 spans 13 residues. CDR3: CASSLEVRGEAFF. The CDR3 DNA sequence: TGTGCCAGCAGTTTAGAGGTGCGGGGGGAAGCTTTCTTT.